These T cell receptor beta chains were read from a single sample in a study of blood T cell repertoires in COVID-19. Generated by immunoSEQ multiplex PCR, the TCRdb table keeps only in-frame clones and is missing some. This table has roughly 260,000 clones, roughly nine tenths appearing once. The sequencing sample was made of PBMCs or T cells enriched from blood (not recorded which). Source of these receptors: a human donor in a cohort exposed to, infected with or recovered from COVID-19 (not recorded which). The donor label of this sample is uncertain. Both conserved end residues are part of each CDR3.

15 | TRBJ2-4 | TRBV5-6 | CASTSTAGVGGIQYF
12 | TRBJ2-1 | TRBV12-5 | CASGLALNEQFF
15 | TRBJ1-5 | TRBV6-2/TRBV6-3 | CASSYGERGNQPQHF
13 | TRBJ1-2 | TRBV4-1 | CASSQASLDGYTF
17 | TRBJ1-2 | TRBV5-1 | CASSASDRVGVDYGYTF
15 | TRBJ1-2 | TRBV10-3 | CAISEGQGLSYGYTF
14 | TRBJ1-2 | TRBV10-3 | CAISTTVVDYGYTF
13 | TRBJ2-3 | TRBV6-5 | CASGLGGLASQYF
15 | TRBJ2-3 | TRBV9 | CASSVDPTGEGTQYF
15 | TRBJ1-1 | TRBV2 | CASSVGTGGNTEAFF
17 | TRBJ2-5 | TRBV7-2 | CASSLTGERGTGETQYF
15 | TRBJ2-1 | TRBV6-5 | CASSDPWETRGEQFF
16 | TRBJ2-1 | TRBV11-3 | CASSQAQTSGGGEQFF
15 | TRBJ2-1 | TRBV18 | CASSSGGGPYNEQFF
16 | TRBJ2-3 | TRBV7-9 | CASTLQGGVSTDTQYF
15 | TRBJ1-1 | TRBV2 | CASRDRGTMNTEAFF
11 | TRBJ2-7 | TRBV19 | CASAAGYEQYF
16 | TRBJ2-5 | TRBV19 | CASSMDSGGTQETQYF
13 | TRBJ1-4 | TRBV24-1 | CATSEAGTPFLFF
13 | TRBJ1-5 | TRBV6-5 | CASSSLSNQPQHF
12 | TRBJ1-6 | TRBV15 | CATGQLDSPLHF
14 | TRBJ2-7 | TRBV19 | CASSIGGSHYEQYF
15 | TRBJ1-1 | TRBV27 | CASSLRLGGFTEAFF
14 | TRBJ2-5 | TRBV5-1 | CASSWDLPPATQYF
14 | TRBJ1-4 | TRBV14 | CASSPSGGLEKLFF
15 | TRBJ1-1 | TRBV3-1/TRBV3-2 | CASSQEGTLNTEAFF
13 | TRBJ1-3 | TRBV24-1 | CATSSGAGNTIYF
14 | TRBJ2-3 | TRBV11-2 | CASSRGGGQDTQYF
17 | TRBJ2-7 | TRBV25-1 | CASSEYRTDHSAYEQYF
12 | TRBJ1-4 | TRBV12-3/TRBV12-4 | CASSAGEEKLFF
13 | TRBJ2-7 | TRBV24-1 | CATSDPGGGEQYF
13 | TRBJ2-1 | TRBV5-6 | CASSLDPRSEQFF
14 | TRBJ1-5 | TRBV4-2 | CASSHSGGGKPQHF
13 | TRBJ1-1 | TRBV29-1 | CSVDHRGYTEAFF
15 | TRBJ2-7 | TRBV7-2 | CASGLREGHSYEQYF
14 | TRBJ2-2 | TRBV11-3 | CASSSSSYTGELFF
12 | TRBJ1-2 | TRBV10-3 | CAISTGGYGYTF
13 | TRBJ2-1 | TRBV7-3 | CASSSGLDDEQFF
12 | TRBJ1-2 | TRBV5-6 | CASSFSRHGYTF
13 | TRBJ1-1 | TRBV7-9 | CASSLETDTEAFF
15 | TRBJ1-1 | TRBV7-8 | CASSPLDRGGTEAFF
14 | TRBJ1-3 | TRBV7-8 | CASSLGRGGNTIYF
13 | TRBJ2-7 | TRBV27 | CASSPLVSYEQYF
15 | TRBJ2-5 | TRBV7-3 | CASSLTTGRGETQYF
12 | TRBJ1-3 | TRBV7-6 | CASSTLGNTIYF
14 | TRBJ2-7 | TRBV7-9 | CASSLTGPSYEQYF
15 | TRBJ2-7 | TRBV3-1/TRBV3-2 | CASSQGLGRVYEQYF
15 | TRBJ2-1 | TRBV6-2/TRBV6-3 | CASSPSGGWGNEQFF